Included here is one TCR beta chain sequence, with context. The ends lost 1 base at V and 4 bases at J; junction bases unmatched: 4. CDR1 and CDR2 (germline): SGHRS, YFSETQ. CDR3 length equals 15 residues. In the authors' methods: Amplification from reference gene primers served as the basis for estimated nucleated cell counts. Generated by immunoSEQ multiplex PCR, the TCRdb table keeps only in-frame clones and is missing some. That table is the source of V, J and clone size, and D and trimming were worked out from the DNA. The profile shows about 180,000 clones, under 85% of them singletons. The data are from a study of blood T cell repertoires in COVID-19. Study-wide context: The origin of the acute and convalescent COVID-19 samples was the United States, Italy and Spain. In each case, the material was cDNA or gDNA derived from T cells, B-cell-depleted T cells, or PBMCs.

The rearrangement joins TRBV5-1 to TRBJ2-1; TRBD1 aligns across 8 bases. This TCR was sampled from a human donor in a cohort sampled during active COVID-19. Sequenced input: peripheral blood. The CDR3 here is CASSLSGQEYNEQFF. As DNA, the CDR3 is TGCGCCAGCAGCTTGTCGGGACAGGAATACAATGAGCAGTTCTTC.